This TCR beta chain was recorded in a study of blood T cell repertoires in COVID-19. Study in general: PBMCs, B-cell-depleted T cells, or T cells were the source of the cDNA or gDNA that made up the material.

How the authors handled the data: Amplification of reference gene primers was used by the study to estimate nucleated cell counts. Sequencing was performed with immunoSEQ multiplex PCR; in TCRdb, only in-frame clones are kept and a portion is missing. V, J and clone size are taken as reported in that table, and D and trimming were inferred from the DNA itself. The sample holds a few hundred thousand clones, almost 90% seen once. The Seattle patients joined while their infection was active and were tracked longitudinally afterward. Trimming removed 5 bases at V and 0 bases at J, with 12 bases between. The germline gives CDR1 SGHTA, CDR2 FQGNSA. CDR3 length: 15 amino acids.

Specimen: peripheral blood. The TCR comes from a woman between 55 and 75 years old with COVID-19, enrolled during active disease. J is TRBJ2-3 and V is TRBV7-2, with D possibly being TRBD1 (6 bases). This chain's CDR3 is CASSPGAVSTDTQYF. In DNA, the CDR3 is TGTGCCAGCAGCCCAGGGGCGGTTAGCACAGATACGCAGTATTTT.